This passage covers 13 T cell receptor beta chains from one sample sequenced in a study of blood T cell repertoires in COVID-19. Profiling relied on immunoSEQ multiplex PCR, and the TCRdb table lists in-frame clones only, not all of them. The table lists under 350,000 clones, less than 85% of them singletons. The source material was peripheral blood. The source is a man aged 55 to 70 who had recovered from COVID-19.

V and J are TRBV12-3 or TRBV12-4 and TRBJ1-6; TRBD1 is a possible D gene (5 bases). The CDR3 runs 12 residues. With 3 bases removed from V and 12 bases from J, the gap between germline ends came to 9 bases. CDR3 DNA sequence: TGTGCCAGCAGTTTGGTAAGGGGACCCCTCCACTTT. Protein product: CASSLVRGPLHF.

J is TRBJ2-5 and V is TRBV11-2; 11 nucleotides match TRBD2. Germline V gene lookup returns CDR1 SGHAT and CDR2 FQNNGV. V shed 2 bases, J shed 1 base, and the junction held 9 bases outside the gene matches. The CDR3 covers 18 residues. CDR3 in DNA: TGTGCCAGCAGCTTACCCAAACCTCTAGCGGGAGGCCAAGAGACCCAGTACTTC. As protein: CASSLPKPLAGGQETQYF.

This chain links TRBV25-1 with TRBJ2-1, with 7 bases lining up with TRBD2. The CDR3 is 14 residues long. Germline CDR1 and CDR2: MGHDK and SYGVNS. V gave up 6 bases and J gave up 3 bases; unmatched junction bases: 5. The CDR3 region is CASRPGLNYNEQFF. CDR3 nucleotide sequence: TGTGCCAGCAGGCCGGGACTAAACTACAATGAGCAGTTCTTC. Together with reference TRBV25-1 and TRBJ2-1, the CDR3 gives the full variable domain: EADIYQTPRYLVIGTGKKITLECSQTMGHDKMYWYQQDPGMELHLIHYSYGVNSTEKGDLSSESTVSRIRTEHFPLTLESARPSHTSQYLCASRPGLNYNEQFFGPGTRLTVL.

This clone was observed at least ten times. The chain couples TRBV5-1 to TRBJ1-1; TRBD1 might be the D (6 bases). Germline CDR1 reads SGHRS; CDR2 reads YFSETQ. The ends were cut back, 5 bases at V and 1 base at J, with 12 bases in the middle. The CDR3 spans 14 residues. The CDR3 DNA is TGCGCCAGCAGTGGGAGGGGGGCGAACACTGAAGCTTTCTTT. Translated, it gives CASSGRGANTEAFF.

The CDR3 bases are TGTGCCAGCGGATATCAGGGGGCAGAGCAGTTCTTC. This translates into CASGYQGAEQFF. The chain joins TRBV6-5 to TRBJ2-1; TRBD1 aligns across 8 bases. Per germline, CDR1 MNHEY and CDR2 SVGAGI. The CDR3 covers 12 residues. V shed 8 bases, J shed 10 bases, and the junction held 7 bases outside the gene matches.

This chain joins TRBV14 and TRBJ2-3; possible D gene TRBD2, 5 bases. This CDR3 comprises 15 residues. Germline V gene lookup returns CDR1 SGHDN and CDR2 FVKESK. V was cut by 1 base and J by 1 base, with 9 bases left in between. Here the CDR3 reads CASSQGGVGTDTQYF. The CDR3 nucleotides are TGTGCCAGCAGCCAAGGGGGAGTGGGCACAGATACGCAGTATTTT.

The rearrangement links TRBV5-4 to TRBJ1-3; 10 bases are a match to TRBD1. J gave up 1 base and V 0 bases, and 4 bases lay outside the gene matches. The CDR3 sequence is 17 residues long. Germline V gives CDR1 SGHNT, CDR2 YYREEE (reference sequence). The CDR3 is CASSLDGTGVSGNTIYF. DNA for the CDR3: TGTGCCAGCAGCTTGGACGGGACAGGGGTGTCTGGAAACACCATATATTTT. The full variable domain, in which reference TRBV5-4 and TRBJ1-3 provide the parts outside the CDR3, is ETGVTQSPTHLIKTRGQQVTLRCSSQSGHNTVSWYQQALGQGPQFIFQYYREEENGRGNFPPRFSGLQFPNYSSELNVNALELDDSALYLCASSLDGTGVSGNTIYFGEGSWLTVV.

The chain employs TRBV20-1 and TRBJ1-4; maybe TRBD1 (6 bases). The CDR3 loop spans 13 amino acids. Trimming shortened V by 3 bases and J by 11 bases, and 16 bases separated the two germline ends. Germline assignment: CDR1 DFQATT and CDR2 SNEGSKA (reference sequence). This chain's CDR3 is CSASFSDRYKLFF. The CDR3 bases are TGCAGTGCTAGTTTCAGTGACAGGTATAAACTGTTTTTT.

The chain couples TRBV11-2 to TRBJ2-5; D call uncertain. This CDR3 spans 13 amino acids. Germline V gene lookup returns CDR1 SGHAT and CDR2 FQNNGV. V lost 2 bases to trimming and J lost 4 bases, with 8 bases between them. The CDR3, as DNA: TGTGCCAGCAGCTTAAGCTCAGGAGAGACCCAGTACTTC. Protein: CASSLSSGETQYF.

This chain connects TRBV5-1 to TRBJ2-1; possible D gene TRBD2, 6 bases. The CDR3 spans 17 residues. Trimming pared 4 bases from V and 5 bases from J, leaving 22 bases between. Germline-derived CDR1 and CDR2 are SGHRS and YFSETQ. CDR3 DNA: TGCGCCAGCAGCCCCTTCCTAGCGACCCGGACAAACAATGAGCAGTTCTTC. Its protein product is CASSPFLATRTNNEQFF.

The J gene is TRBJ2-1, the V gene TRBV7-9, with D possibly being TRBD1 (6 bases). Germline values: CDR1 SEHNR, CDR2 FQNEAQ (reference sequence). The CDR3 totals 15 residues. The V end was cut by 7 bases, the J end by 2 bases, with 15 bases between. The CDR3 nucleotides read TGTGCCAGCAAAACTATAGGGGGAGCCTACAATGAGCAGTTCTTC. Translation: CASKTIGGAYNEQFF.

This chain links TRBV7-2 with TRBJ1-5; 7 nucleotides agree with TRBD1. The CDR3 runs 12 residues. The V gene end was trimmed by 5 bases and the J gene end by 8 bases; junction bases not matched to a gene: 3. CDR1 SGHTA and CDR2 FQGNSA come from the germline V gene. CDR3 region: CASSTTGEPQHF. CDR3 DNA: TGTGCCAGCAGCACCACAGGGGAGCCCCAGCATTTT.

The CDR3 region is CASSTGTSIFDEQFF. In DNA form, the CDR3 reads TGTGCCAGTAGTACCGGGACTAGCATATTCGATGAGCAGTTCTTC. The chain links TRBV19 to TRBJ2-1, with 9 bases lining up with TRBD2. Germline V CDR1 and CDR2: LNHDA, SQIVND (reference sequence). Trimming at V came to 4 bases and at J to 8 bases, leaving 9 bases not matched to a gene. The CDR3 contains 15 residues.